These T cell receptor beta chains were read from a single sample in a study of shared clonotypes between healthy human individuals. TCRdb keeps only in-frame clones here, not all; method: immunoSEQ multiplex PCR. The sample has hundreds of thousands of clones, 60% to 75% seen once. The sequencing input was memory CD4+ T cells sorted from blood. The receptor source for this set is a woman in her thirties in good health. The CDR3 runs from the conserved cysteine through the conserved F or W. Fields, in order: CDR3 DNA, CDR3 protein, J gene, D gene, V gene, CDR3 length, clone size. D genes are given only for firm matches. Size values are once, few and many counts, or a class for expanded clones, and some rows have none.

TGTGCCAGCAGTTTCCAGCGGACCGGTCAGCCCCAGCATTTT	CASSFQRTGQPQHF	TRBJ1-5	NA	TRBV28	14	NA
TGTGCCAGCAGTCCCCTGGACAGGGGAGCCTACAATGAGCAGTTCTTC	CASSPLDRGAYNEQFF	TRBJ2-1	TRBD1	TRBV6-6	16	NA
TGTGCCTACCGACAGGGCAACGGTTACGAGCAGTACTTC	CAYRQGNGYEQYF	TRBJ2-7	TRBD1	TRBV30	13	NA
TGTGCCAGCAGCGTAACCCCCGGGGCCCGCAATGAGCAGTTCTTC	CASSVTPGARNEQFF	TRBJ2-1	NA	TRBV9	15	NA
TGCGCCAGCAGCTTGACACCGGGACAGGACTACGAGCAGTACTTC	CASSLTPGQDYEQYF	TRBJ2-7	TRBD1	TRBV5-1	15	NA
TGCGCCAGCAGCTTGGAGTCAGGGGGAAGTCTGGACTACACCTTC	CASSLESGGSLDYTF	TRBJ1-2	TRBD1	TRBV5-1	15	few
TGTGCCAGCAGTTTTCTTCGCCTCCGGGACAGGGGAACTTACGAGCAGTACTTC	CASSFLRLRDRGTYEQYF	TRBJ2-7	TRBD1	TRBV28	18	NA
TGTGCCAGCAGTGAAGTTTGGGGCGTGCAGTACTTC	CASSEVWGVQYF	TRBJ2-7	NA	TRBV6-1	12	NA
TGTGCCAGCAGTCAAGTGGCTACGCCAAGCCAGCCCCAGCATTTT	CASSQVATPSQPQHF	TRBJ1-5	NA	TRBV27	15	NA
TGTGCCAGCAGCTACCAAACAGGCGGGGAGACCCAGTACTTC	CASSYQTGGETQYF	TRBJ2-5	NA	TRBV7-6	14	once
TGTGCCAGCAGTTATATTCTTGAGGGCCCGCATGGCTACACCTTC	CASSYILEGPHGYTF	TRBJ1-2	NA	TRBV6-5	15	NA
TGCGCCAGCAGCTCGGGACTGGCCTCCTACAATGAGCAGTTCTTC	CASSSGLASYNEQFF	TRBJ2-1	NA	TRBV5-1	15	NA
TGTGCCAGCAGTGAAGCGCGGGTAGGGGCTCGCTCTGGAAACACCATATATTTT	CASSEARVGARSGNTIYF	TRBJ1-3	NA	TRBV6-1	18	once
TGTGCCAGCAGTTTAGAAGAGAGAAGCAATCAGCCCCAGCATTTT	CASSLEERSNQPQHF	TRBJ1-5	NA	TRBV28	15	NA
TGTGCCAGCAGTTTCCCGACAGGGGGCGGTAACTATGGCTACACCTTC	CASSFPTGGGNYGYTF	TRBJ1-2	TRBD1	TRBV28	16	NA
TGTGCCAGCAGCTTAGGACAGGTCCGGAAGAACACTGAAGCTTTCTTT	CASSLGQVRKNTEAFF	TRBJ1-1	NA	TRBV11-2	16	NA
TGTGCCAGCAGCTTTGGCAATTCACCCCTCCACTTT	CASSFGNSPLHF	TRBJ1-6	NA	TRBV5-8	12	NA
TGTGCCAGCAGTGGGTCAAGACCCGGGGAGCTGTTTTTT	CASSGSRPGELFF	TRBJ2-2	NA	TRBV2	13	NA
TGCGCCAGCAGCTTGGGGGGGACCGCCTACGAGCAGTACTTC	CASSLGGTAYEQYF	TRBJ2-7	NA	TRBV5-1	14	NA
TGTGCCATCAGTACCGGGACAGGGTCTGGGGCCAACGTCCTGACTTTC	CAISTGTGSGANVLTF	TRBJ2-6	TRBD1	TRBV10-3	16	NA
TGTGCCAGCAGTTACGTTGGCGGGAGCAATCAGCCCCAGCATTTT	CASSYVGGSNQPQHF	TRBJ1-5	NA	TRBV7-2	15	few
TGTGCCAGCAGCTTGGTCAGGGCTGGTGAGCAGTTCTTC	CASSLVRAGEQFF	TRBJ2-1	NA	TRBV5-8	13	NA
TGTGCCAGCAGTGACGATCGGGACACCCTCAATCAGCCCCAGCATTTT	CASSDDRDTLNQPQHF	TRBJ1-5	NA	TRBV25-1	16	few
TGTGCCAGCTCACCGGAGCGGTCTGGCTACACCTTC	CASSPERSGYTF	TRBJ1-2	NA	TRBV18	12	NA
TGTGCCAGCAGTGAAGTAAGGGTTGGCGAGCAGTACTTC	CASSEVRVGEQYF	TRBJ2-7	NA	TRBV6-1	13	NA
TGCGCCAGCAGCCTAGCGGGAGGGGCCCCGTTTTACAATGAGCAGTTCTTC	CASSLAGGAPFYNEQFF	TRBJ2-1	TRBD2	TRBV4-1	17	NA
TGTGCCAGCAGCTTCTACCGGGACTCCGGAGAGCAGTTCTTC	CASSFYRDSGEQFF	TRBJ2-1	NA	TRBV7-8	14	NA
TGTGCCTGGAACGGACAGGGTTCCGAGACCCAGTACTTC	CAWNGQGSETQYF	TRBJ2-5	TRBD1	TRBV30	13	NA
TGCGCCAGCAGCCACAGGGGGCTTGGTGAAAAACTGTTTTTT	CASSHRGLGEKLFF	TRBJ1-4	TRBD1	TRBV5-1	14	NA